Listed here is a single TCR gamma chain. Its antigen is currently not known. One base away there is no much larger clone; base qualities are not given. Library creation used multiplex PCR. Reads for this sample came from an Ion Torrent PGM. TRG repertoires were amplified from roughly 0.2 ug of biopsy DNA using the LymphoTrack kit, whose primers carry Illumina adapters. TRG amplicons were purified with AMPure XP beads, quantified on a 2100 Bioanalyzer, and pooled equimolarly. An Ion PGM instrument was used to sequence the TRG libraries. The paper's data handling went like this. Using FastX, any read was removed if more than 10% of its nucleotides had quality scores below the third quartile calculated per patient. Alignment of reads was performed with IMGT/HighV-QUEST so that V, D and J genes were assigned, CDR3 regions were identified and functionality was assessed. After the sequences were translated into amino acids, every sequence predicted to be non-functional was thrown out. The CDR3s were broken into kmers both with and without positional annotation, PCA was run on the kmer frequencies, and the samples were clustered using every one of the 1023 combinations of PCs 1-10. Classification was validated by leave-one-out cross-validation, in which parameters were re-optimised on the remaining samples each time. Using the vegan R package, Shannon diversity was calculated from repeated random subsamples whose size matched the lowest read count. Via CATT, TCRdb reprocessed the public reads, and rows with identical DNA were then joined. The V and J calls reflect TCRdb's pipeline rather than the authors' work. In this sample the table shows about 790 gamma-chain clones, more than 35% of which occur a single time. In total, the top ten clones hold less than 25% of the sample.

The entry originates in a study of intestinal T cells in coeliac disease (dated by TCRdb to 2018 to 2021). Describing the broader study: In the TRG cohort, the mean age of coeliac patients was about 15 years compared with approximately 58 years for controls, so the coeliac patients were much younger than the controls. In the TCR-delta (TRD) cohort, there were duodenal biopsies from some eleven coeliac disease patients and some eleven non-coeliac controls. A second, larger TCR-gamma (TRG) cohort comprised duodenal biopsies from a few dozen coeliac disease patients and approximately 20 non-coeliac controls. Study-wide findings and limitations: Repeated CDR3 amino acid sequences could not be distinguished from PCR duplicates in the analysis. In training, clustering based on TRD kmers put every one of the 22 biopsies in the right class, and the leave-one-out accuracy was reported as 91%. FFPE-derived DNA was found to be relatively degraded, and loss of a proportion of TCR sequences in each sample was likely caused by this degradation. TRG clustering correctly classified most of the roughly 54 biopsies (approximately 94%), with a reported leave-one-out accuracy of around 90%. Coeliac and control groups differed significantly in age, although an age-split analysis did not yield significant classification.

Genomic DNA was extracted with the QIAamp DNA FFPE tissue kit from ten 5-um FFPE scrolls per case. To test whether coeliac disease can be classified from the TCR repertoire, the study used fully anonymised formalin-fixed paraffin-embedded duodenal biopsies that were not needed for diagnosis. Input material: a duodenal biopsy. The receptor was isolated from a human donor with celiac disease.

This receptor carries the CDR3 CATGPTGKLF. The DNA sequence is TGTGCCACTGGGCCGACAGGGAAACTCTTT. The V gene is TRGV8 and the J gene is TRGJ1 or TRGJ2. At the junction V is shortened by 10 bases and J by 12 bases; bases outside the gene matches: 12. The germline V gene specifies VENAVY as CDR1 and YDSYNSRV as CDR2. The cysteine opens and the phenylalanine closes a CDR3 of 10 amino acids. Here the CDR3 DNA is all that survives: 30 bases in frame from base 1.